This T cell receptor (beta chain) was documented in a study of control samples from healthy donors and cancer patients. The method was immunoSEQ multiplex PCR; TCRdb's version includes in-frame clones alone and lacks a portion of them. The table lists about 90,000 clones, less than 95% of them singletons. Germline loops: CDR1 SGHVS, CDR2 FQNEAQ. Between the trimmed V and J ends, which lost 4 bases and 8 bases, there was a span of 12 bases. The CDR3 consists of 13 residues. The TCR sequence derives from a woman between 18 and 29 years old in good health. J is TRBJ1-5 and V is TRBV7-8; D is uncertain. Sequencing was performed on blood. DNA of the CDR3: TGTGCCAGCAGCTACACTGTCCTGGAGCCCCAGCATTTT. Translation gives CASSYTVLEPQHF.